The text below deals with one TCR beta chain. Antigen: not known. Method: immunoSEQ multiplex PCR; TCRdb's copy keeps in-frame clones and lacks some. The table shows 82,000 or so clones, with around 85% occurring only once. V shed 6 bases and J shed 0 bases, with 14 bases lying between them. The germline CDR1 and CDR2 sequences are LNHNV and YYDKDF (reference sequence). The CDR3 runs to 15 residues. This specimen belongs to a study of OX40 agonist ivuxolimab in advanced cancers. Study-wide context: Earlier treatment with anti-PD-1, anti-PD-L1 or anti-CTLA-4 was permitted, and around 36% had received some. General observations from the study: At 0.1 to 3.0 mg/kg and by week 6, CD4+ and CD8+ T cells in the blood had expanded clonally.

This TCR was sampled from an adult with an advanced solid tumor such as melanoma, head and neck, liver or kidney cancer. This rearrangement joins TRBV15 to TRBJ1-2; TRBD1 might be the D (6 bases). Sequencing was performed on CD4+ or CD8+ T cells sorted from blood, taken in a trial of the OX40 agonist ivuxolimab. CDR3 residues: CATRGVEGANYGYTF. Here the CDR3 DNA reads TGTGCCACCAGAGGTGTAGAGGGGGCTAACTATGGCTACACCTTC.